This T cell receptor (beta chain) was documented in a study of shared clonotypes between healthy human individuals. In the study overall: Researchers assigned three CD4 naive, three CD4 memory, two CD8 naive and one CD8 memory plate to each donor. Study findings and constraints: What naive subsets generally showed was a larger estimated richness than memory subsets showed.

Evenly divided among several immunoSEQ plates was the genomic DNA of each subset. Repertoires were generated with immunoSEQ multiplex PCR, while TCRdb's copy carries only in-frame clones and drops some. The table records roughly 2,000,000 clones, 90% to 95% of them present only once. The naive CD8 fraction comprised CD45RO-negative cells positively selected for CCR7 and excluded terminally differentiated effector memory CD45RA+ cells. Every one of the donors was a Caucasian adult that lived in Nashville, Tennessee. The germline V gene has CDR1 LNHDA and CDR2 SQIVND (reference sequence). Trimming pared 5 bases from V and 1 base from J, leaving 11 bases between. This CDR3 is 14 amino acids long. Regarding this clone: Its antigen remains unknown.

Sequenced sample: naive CD8+ T cells from PBMCs. V gene TRBV19 combines with J gene TRBJ1-1; D not resolved. This TCR derives from a man between 18 and 35 years old in good health. Some clones in this sample may be carry-over from other donors' samples. CDR3 protein: CASSDRTGNTEAFF. CDR3 bases: TGTGCCAGTAGTGACCGGACCGGGAACACTGAAGCTTTCTTT.